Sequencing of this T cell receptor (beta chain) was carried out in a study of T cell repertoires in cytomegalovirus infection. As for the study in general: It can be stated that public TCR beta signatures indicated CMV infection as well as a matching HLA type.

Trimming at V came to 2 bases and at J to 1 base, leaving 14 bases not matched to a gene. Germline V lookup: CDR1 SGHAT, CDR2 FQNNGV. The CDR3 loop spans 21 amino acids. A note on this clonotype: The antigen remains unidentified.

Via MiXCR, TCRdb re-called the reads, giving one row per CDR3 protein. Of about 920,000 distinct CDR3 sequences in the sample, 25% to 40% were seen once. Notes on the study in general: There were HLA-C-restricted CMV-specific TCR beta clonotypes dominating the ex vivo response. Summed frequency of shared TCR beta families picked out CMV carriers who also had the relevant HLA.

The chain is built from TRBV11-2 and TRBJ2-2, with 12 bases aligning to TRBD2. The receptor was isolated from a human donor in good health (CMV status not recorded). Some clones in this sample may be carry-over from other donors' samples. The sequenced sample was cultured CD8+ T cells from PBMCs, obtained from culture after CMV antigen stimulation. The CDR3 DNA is TGTGCCAGCAGCTTATATAGCACGCGACTAGCGGGGGACAAGAACACCGGGGAGCTGTTTTTT. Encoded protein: CASSLYSTRLAGDKNTGELFF. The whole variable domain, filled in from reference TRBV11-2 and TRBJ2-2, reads EAGVAQSPRYKIIEKRQSVAFWCNPISGHATLYWYQQILGQGPKLLIQFQNNGVVDDSQLPKDRFSAERLKGVDSTLKIQPAKLEDSAVYLCASSLYSTRLAGDKNTGELFFGEGSRLTVL.